This TCR beta chain comes out of a study of T cells in Graves' hyperthyroidism and ophthalmopathy. The V and J ends lost 0 bases and 7 bases respectively, with 10 bases between them. CDR1 is MGHRA and CDR2 is YSYEKL in the germline V gene. This CDR3 is built from 14 residues. TCR beta CDR3 region amplification was performed from RNA transcripts. The HTBI set primed first-round TCR CDR3 RT-PCR. TCRdb ran MiXCR on the multiplex PCR reads and lists one entry per CDR3 protein. The sample lists about half a million distinct CDR3 sequences, roughly a sixth seen once, with about 29% in the top ten. Orbital computed tomography and thyroid ultrasound, together with serum TRAb and thyroxine and clinical symptoms, were used for diagnoses.

This chain joins TRBV4-1 and TRBJ2-1; D unclear. The material sequenced was blood. This clonotype was sampled from a woman in her twenties or thirties with Graves' ophthalmopathy. This chain's CDR3 is CASSQDGRLNEQFF. CDR3 coding DNA: TGCGCCAGCAGCCAAGATGGACGCCTGAATGAGCAGTTCTTC.